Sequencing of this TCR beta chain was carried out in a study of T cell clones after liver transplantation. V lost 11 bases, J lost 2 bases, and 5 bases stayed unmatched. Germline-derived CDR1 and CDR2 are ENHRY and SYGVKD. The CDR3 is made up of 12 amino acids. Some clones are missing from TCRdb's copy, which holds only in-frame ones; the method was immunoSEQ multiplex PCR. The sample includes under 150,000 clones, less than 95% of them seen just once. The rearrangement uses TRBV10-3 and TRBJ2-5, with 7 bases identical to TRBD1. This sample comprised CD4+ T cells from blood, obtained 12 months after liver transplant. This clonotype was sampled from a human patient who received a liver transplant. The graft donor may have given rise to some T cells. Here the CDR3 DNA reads TGTGCCGTAGGGGGCACACAAGAGACCCAGTACTTC. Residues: CAVGGTQETQYF.